The next 9 T cell receptor beta chains were all read from a single sample in a study of blood T cell repertoires in COVID-19. Method: immunoSEQ multiplex PCR; TCRdb's copy keeps in-frame clones and lacks some. Of approximately 330,000 clones listed, around 92% are singletons. Sample: PBMCs or T cells enriched from blood (not recorded which). The receptors here all came from a woman aged 30 to 39 who had recovered from COVID-19.

The V gene is TRBV27, the J gene TRBJ2-7, with TRBD1 matching over 9 bases. Germline CDR1 reads MNHEY; CDR2 reads SMNVEV (reference sequence). This CDR3 comprises 17 residues. The V and J ends lost 3 bases and 4 bases, in that order; junction bases with no gene match: 13. This CDR3 reads CASSFNKPGQGFYEQYF. The CDR3 bases are TGTGCCAGCAGTTTCAACAAACCGGGACAGGGCTTTTACGAGCAGTACTTC.

The chain couples TRBV18 to TRBJ1-4; D unresolved. The germline V and J ends were trimmed by 6 bases and 0 bases, with 8 bases remaining between them. The CDR3 loop spans 14 amino acids. Germline-derived CDR1 and CDR2 are KGHSH and LQKENI. The CDR3 reads CASSNEATNEKLFF. The CDR3 DNA is TGTGCCAGCTCCAATGAGGCAACTAATGAAAAACTGTTTTTT.

The rearrangement links TRBV10-3 to TRBJ1-6; unclear D gene. The germline CDR1 and CDR2 sequences are ENHRY and SYGVKD. The V end was cut by 6 bases, the J end by 0 bases, with 9 bases between. This CDR3 has 15 amino acids. The CDR3 region has the DNA TGTGCCATCAGATCACAGAGCTCCTATAATTCACCCCTCCACTTT. This sequence encodes CAIRSQSSYNSPLHF.

The chain uses TRBV18 and TRBJ2-7; 7 bases line up with TRBD1. Germline V gene lookup returns CDR1 KGHSH and CDR2 LQKENI. J was trimmed by 3 bases and V by 5 bases; bases with no gene match: 4. This CDR3 spans 13 amino acids. The DNA for the CDR3 is TGTGCCAGCTCAGGGGACAGCAGCTACGAGCAGTACTTC. Protein product: CASSGDSSYEQYF.

This chain joins TRBV27 and TRBJ2-1; TRBD2 might be the D (6 bases). V lost 5 bases, J lost 0 bases, and 17 bases lay in between. This CDR3 has 17 amino acids. Germline lookup yields CDR1 MNHEY and CDR2 SMNVEV (reference sequence). In nucleotides, the CDR3 is TGTGCCAGCAGTACAATCCTTAGCGGTAGCTCCTACAATGAGCAGTTCTTC. The encoded protein is CASSTILSGSSYNEQFF.

The DNA of the CDR3 is TGTGCCAGCAGTGAAAAGGCAGGGCTATACACAACCCCCTACGAGCAGTACTTC. It is translated as CASSEKAGLYTTPYEQYF. The chain has TRBV6-1 and TRBJ2-7, with a weak D call TRBD1 (5 bases). This CDR3 has 18 amino acids. Trimming pared 2 bases from V and 2 bases from J, leaving 22 bases between. CDR1 and CDR2 from the germline V gene are MNHNS and SASEGT.

The J gene is TRBJ2-7, the V gene TRBV3-1 (or the pseudogene TRBV3-2); no reliable D call. This CDR3 region has 12 residues. Per the germline V gene, CDR1 is LGHDT and CDR2 is YNNKEL (reference sequence). Trimming cost V 2 bases and J 6 bases, with 8 bases left between them. CDR3 sequence: CASSQSDSEQYF. For the CDR3, the DNA is TGTGCCAGCAGCCAATCCGACTCCGAGCAGTACTTC.

This sequence joins TRBV27 and TRBJ2-7; 8 nucleotides line up with TRBD2. Germline CDR1 and CDR2: MNHEY and SMNVEV (reference sequence). J lost 6 bases, V lost 8 bases, and 15 bases had no gene match. The CDR3 runs 15 residues. The CDR3 reads CASGTGLGSSGEQYF. In nucleotides, the CDR3 is TGTGCCAGCGGGACGGGACTAGGGTCTTCGGGCGAGCAGTACTTC.

CDR3 amino acids: CASSGYGGTDTQYF. The CDR3 DNA follows: TGTGCCAGCAGTGGTTACGGGGGAACAGATACGCAGTATTTT. The chain couples TRBV2 to TRBJ2-3; TRBD2 is a possible D gene (6 bases). The CDR3 is 14 residues long. The V gene's germline CDR1 is SNHLY and CDR2 FYNNEI. The ends were cut back, 4 bases at V and 3 bases at J, with 11 bases in the middle.